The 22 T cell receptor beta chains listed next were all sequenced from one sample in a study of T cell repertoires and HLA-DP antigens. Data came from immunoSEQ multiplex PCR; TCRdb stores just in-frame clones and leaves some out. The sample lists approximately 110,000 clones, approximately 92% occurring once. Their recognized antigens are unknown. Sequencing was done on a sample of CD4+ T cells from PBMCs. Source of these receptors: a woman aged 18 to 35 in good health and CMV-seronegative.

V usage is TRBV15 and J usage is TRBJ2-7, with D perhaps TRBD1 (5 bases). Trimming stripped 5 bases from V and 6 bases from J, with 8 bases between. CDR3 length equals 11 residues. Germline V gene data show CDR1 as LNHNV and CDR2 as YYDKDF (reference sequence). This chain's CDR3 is CATSYRGEQYF. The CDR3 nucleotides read TGTGCCACCAGCTATAGGGGCGAGCAGTACTTC.

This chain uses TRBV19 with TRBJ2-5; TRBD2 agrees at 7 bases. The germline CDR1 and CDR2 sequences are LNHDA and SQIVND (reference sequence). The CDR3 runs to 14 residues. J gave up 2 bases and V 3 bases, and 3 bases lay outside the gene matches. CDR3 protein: CASSILGLQETQYF. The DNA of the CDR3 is TGTGCCAGTAGTATTCTGGGACTACAAGAGACCCAGTACTTC. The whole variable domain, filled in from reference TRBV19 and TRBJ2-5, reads DGGITQSPKYLFRKEGQNVTLSCEQNLNHDAMYWYRQDPGQGLRLIYYSQIVNDFQKGDIAEGYSVSREKKESFPLTVTSAQKNPTAFYLCASSILGLQETQYFGPGTRLLVL.

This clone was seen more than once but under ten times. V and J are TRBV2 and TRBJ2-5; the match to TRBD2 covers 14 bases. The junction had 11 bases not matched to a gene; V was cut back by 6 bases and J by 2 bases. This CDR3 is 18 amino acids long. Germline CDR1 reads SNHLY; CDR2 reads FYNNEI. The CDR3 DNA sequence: TGTGCCAGCAGGAGGGGGACTAGCGGGGGTTCCTCTCAAGAGACCCAGTACTTC. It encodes CASRRGTSGGSSQETQYF.

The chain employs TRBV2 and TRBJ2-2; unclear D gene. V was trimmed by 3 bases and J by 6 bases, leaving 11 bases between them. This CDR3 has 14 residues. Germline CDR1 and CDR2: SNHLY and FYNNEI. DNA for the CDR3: TGTGCCAGCAGTGAGGTCAGAGCGTCCGGGGAGCTGTTTTTT. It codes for CASSEVRASGELFF. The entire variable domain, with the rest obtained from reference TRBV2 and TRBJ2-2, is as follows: EPEVTQTPSHQVTQMGQEVILRCVPISNHLYFYWYRQILGQKVEFLVSFYNNEISEKSEIFDDQFSVERPDGSNFTLKIRSTKLEDSAMYFCASSEVRASGELFFGEGSRLTVL.

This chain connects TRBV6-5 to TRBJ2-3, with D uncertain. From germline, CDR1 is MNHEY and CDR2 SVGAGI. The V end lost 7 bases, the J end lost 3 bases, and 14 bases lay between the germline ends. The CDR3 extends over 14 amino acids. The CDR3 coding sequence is TGTGCCAGCAAAAAGGCCTGGGCGACAGATACGCAGTATTTT. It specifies CASKKAWATDTQYF.

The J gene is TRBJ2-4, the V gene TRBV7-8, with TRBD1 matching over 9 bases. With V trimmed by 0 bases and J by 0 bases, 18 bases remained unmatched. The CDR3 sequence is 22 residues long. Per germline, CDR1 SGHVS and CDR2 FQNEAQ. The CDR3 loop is CASSLAVIRDRAVKRAKNIQYF. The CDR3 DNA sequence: TGTGCCAGCAGCTTAGCAGTAATCCGGGACAGGGCGGTGAAGAGAGCCAAAAACATTCAGTACTTC.

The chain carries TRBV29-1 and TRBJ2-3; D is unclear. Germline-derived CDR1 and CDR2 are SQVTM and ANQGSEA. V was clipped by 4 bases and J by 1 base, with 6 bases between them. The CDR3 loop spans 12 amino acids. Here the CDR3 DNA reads TGCAGCGTTGGTCAGGGCACAGATACGCAGTATTTT. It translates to CSVGQGTDTQYF.

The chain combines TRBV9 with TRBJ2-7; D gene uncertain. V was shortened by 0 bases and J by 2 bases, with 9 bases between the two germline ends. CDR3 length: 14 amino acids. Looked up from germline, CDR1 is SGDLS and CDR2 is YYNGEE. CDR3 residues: CASSVDLGAYEQYF. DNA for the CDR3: TGTGCCAGCAGCGTAGATTTAGGAGCCTACGAGCAGTACTTC.

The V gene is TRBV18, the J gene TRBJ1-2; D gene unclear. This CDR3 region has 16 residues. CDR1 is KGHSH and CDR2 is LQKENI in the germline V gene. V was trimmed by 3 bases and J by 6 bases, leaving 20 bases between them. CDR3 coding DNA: TGTGCCAGCTCACCTTCTGGACTGGGGAGCGGAGATGGCTACACCTTC. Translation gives CASSPSGLGSGDGYTF. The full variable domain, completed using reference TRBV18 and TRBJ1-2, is NAGVMQNPRHLVRRRGQEARLRCSPMKGHSHVYWYRQLPEEGLKFMVYLQKENIIDESGMPKERFSAEFPKEGPSILRIQQVVRGDSAAYFCASSPSGLGSGDGYTFGSGTRLTVV.

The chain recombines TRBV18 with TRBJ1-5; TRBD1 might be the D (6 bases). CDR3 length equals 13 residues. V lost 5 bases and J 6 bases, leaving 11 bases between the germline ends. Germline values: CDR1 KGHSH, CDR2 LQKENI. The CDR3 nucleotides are TGTGCCAGCTCAACAGGGTTGGGTCAGCCCCAGCATTTT. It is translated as CASSTGLGQPQHF.

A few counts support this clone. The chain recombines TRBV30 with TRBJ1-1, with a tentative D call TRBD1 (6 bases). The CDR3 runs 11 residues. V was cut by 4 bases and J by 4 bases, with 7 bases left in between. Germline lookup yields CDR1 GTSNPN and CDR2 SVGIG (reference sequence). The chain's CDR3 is CAWKGGTEAFF. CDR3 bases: TGTGCCTGGAAGGGGGGCACTGAAGCTTTCTTT.

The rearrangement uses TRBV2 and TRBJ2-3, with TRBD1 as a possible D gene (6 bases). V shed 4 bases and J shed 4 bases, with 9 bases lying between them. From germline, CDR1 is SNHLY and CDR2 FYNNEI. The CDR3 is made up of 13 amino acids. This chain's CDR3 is CASSVRGPDTQYF. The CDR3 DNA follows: TGTGCCAGCAGTGTCAGGGGCCCAGATACGCAGTATTTT.

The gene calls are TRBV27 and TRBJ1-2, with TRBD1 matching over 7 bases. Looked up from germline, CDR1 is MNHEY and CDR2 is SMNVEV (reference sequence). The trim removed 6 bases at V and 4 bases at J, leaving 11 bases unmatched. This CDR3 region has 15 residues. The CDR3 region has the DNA TGTGCCAGCAGACCCAGGGGGGCTGGTGCCTATGGCTACACCTTC. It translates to CASRPRGAGAYGYTF.

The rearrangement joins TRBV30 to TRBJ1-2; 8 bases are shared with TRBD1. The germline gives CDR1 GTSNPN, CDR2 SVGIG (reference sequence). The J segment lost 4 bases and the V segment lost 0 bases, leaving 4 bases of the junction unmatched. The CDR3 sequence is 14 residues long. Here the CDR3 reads CAWSVPDRGYGYTF. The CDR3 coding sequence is TGTGCCTGGAGTGTACCAGACAGGGGCTATGGCTACACCTTC.

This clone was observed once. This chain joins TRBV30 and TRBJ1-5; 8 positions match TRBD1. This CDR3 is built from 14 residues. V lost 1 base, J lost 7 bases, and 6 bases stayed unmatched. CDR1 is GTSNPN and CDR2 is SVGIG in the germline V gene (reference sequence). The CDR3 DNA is TGTGCCTGGAGTGAAGGGGACAGGTACCAGCCCCAGCATTTT. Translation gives CAWSEGDRYQPQHF.

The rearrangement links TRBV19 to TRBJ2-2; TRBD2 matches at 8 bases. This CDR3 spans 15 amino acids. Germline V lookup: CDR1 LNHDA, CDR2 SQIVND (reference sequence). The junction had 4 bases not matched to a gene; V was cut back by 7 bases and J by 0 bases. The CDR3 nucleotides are TGTGCCAGTACCCGGGAGGGGGCGAACACCGGGGAGCTGTTTTTT. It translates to CASTREGANTGELFF.

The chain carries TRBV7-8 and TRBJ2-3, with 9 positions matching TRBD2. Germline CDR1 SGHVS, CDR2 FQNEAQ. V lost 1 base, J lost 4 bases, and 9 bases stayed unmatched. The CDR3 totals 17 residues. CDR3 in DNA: TGTGCCAGCAGCTTAGAACCGGCTAGCGGGATGGCAGATACGCAGTATTTT. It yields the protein CASSLEPASGMADTQYF.

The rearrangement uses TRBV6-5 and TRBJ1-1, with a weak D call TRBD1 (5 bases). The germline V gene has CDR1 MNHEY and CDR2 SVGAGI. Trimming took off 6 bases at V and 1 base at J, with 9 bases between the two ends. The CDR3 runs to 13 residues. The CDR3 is CASRNQGNTEAFF. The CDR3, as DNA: TGTGCCAGCAGAAATCAGGGGAACACTGAAGCTTTCTTT.

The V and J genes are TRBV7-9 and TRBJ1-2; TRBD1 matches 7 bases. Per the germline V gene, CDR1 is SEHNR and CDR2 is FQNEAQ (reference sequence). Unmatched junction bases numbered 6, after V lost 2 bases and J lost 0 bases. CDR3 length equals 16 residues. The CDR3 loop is CASSLIGQEANYGYTF. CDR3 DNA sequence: TGTGCCAGCAGCTTAATAGGACAGGAGGCTAACTATGGCTACACCTTC.

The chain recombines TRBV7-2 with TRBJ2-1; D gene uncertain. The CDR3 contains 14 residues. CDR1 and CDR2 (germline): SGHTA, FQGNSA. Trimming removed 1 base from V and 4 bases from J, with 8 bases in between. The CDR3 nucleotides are TGTGCCAGCAGCTTAGATCCAGCTTACAATGAGCAGTTCTTC. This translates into CASSLDPAYNEQFF.

DNA of the CDR3: TGTGCCAGCAGCCTTGAGGCAGGGGGTTATAATTCACCCCTCCACTTT. Its protein is CASSLEAGGYNSPLHF. The rearrangement uses TRBV9 and TRBJ1-6; 7 bases align to TRBD1. The CDR3 is 16 residues long. With 4 bases clipped from V and 4 bases from J, the junction kept 8 bases outside the gene matches. Germline V gene sequence: CDR1 SGDLS, CDR2 YYNGEE.

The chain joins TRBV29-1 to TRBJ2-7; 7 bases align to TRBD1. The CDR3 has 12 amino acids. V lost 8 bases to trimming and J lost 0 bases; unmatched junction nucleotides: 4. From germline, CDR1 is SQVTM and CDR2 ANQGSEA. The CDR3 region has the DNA TGCAGCATCCGGGACAGCTCCTACGAGCAGTACTTC. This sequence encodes CSIRDSSYEQYF.